Listed below are T cell receptor beta chains from one sample, sequenced in a study of blood T cell repertoires in COVID-19. Repertoires were generated with immunoSEQ multiplex PCR, while TCRdb's copy carries only in-frame clones and drops some. In the table there are 200,000 to 250,000 clones, more than 80% of which are singletons. The sample was PBMCs or T cells enriched from blood (not recorded which). These receptors were collected from a man aged 55 to 69 who had recovered from COVID-19. Both conserved end residues are part of each CDR3. Fields, in order: D gene, V gene, J gene, CDR3 protein. The D gene is left open where the match is weak.

>NA|TRBV5-6|TRBJ1-4
CASSIGGANEKLFF
>TRBD1|TRBV7-8|TRBJ1-2
CASSLGTGGPGIYGYTF
>NA|TRBV13|TRBJ2-1
CASSLGAASGEQFF
>TRBD1|TRBV30|TRBJ1-5
CAWSRTGAYNQPQHF
>TRBD1|TRBV6-5|TRBJ2-7
CASSTGTGTSYEQYF
>NA|TRBV6-5|TRBJ1-1
CASGGQYTEAFF
>NA|TRBV18|TRBJ1-3
CASSPVVPGTSGNTIYF
>NA|TRBV11-2|TRBJ1-2
CASSLDGGINYGYTF
>NA|TRBV18|TRBJ1-2
CASSPPSGLYGYTF
>TRBD1|TRBV7-8|TRBJ1-1
CASSPRTGENTEAFF
>TRBD1|TRBV19|TRBJ1-2
CASTGQDNVYGYTF
>NA|TRBV6-5|TRBJ1-2
CASSIGPRGGYTF
>NA|TRBV14|TRBJ1-1
CASSLTAGTEAFF
>NA|TRBV5-6|TRBJ2-7
CASSLGPGAPYEQYF
>TRBD1|TRBV7-9|TRBJ1-1
CASTNRGVDTEAFF
>NA|TRBV5-6|TRBJ2-7
CASSWGTGYEQYF
>NA|TRBV25-1|TRBJ2-7
CASSDRGVGYEQYF
>TRBD1|TRBV7-9|TRBJ1-5
CASSLGGTGAYSNQPQHF
>NA|TRBV10-3|TRBJ1-2
CAISARDNIGYTF
>TRBD2|TRBV11-3|TRBJ2-1
CASSSSGTSGVSSYNEQFF
>NA|TRBV10-2|TRBJ1-1
CASLSSHSSNTEAFF
>TRBD2|TRBV27|TRBJ2-3
CASSLGSGGGAGSTDTQYF